This T cell receptor (beta chain) was observed in a study of T cells of healthy individuals. This CDR3 has 15 residues. Germline CDR1 and CDR2: SGHRS and YFSETQ. Trimming took 3 bases from V and 2 from J, leaving 12 bases between them. This clonotype turned up a few times. TCRdb analysed the 5' RACE reads with MiXCR anew, one entry per CDR3 protein. Found here are more than 85,000 distinct CDR3 sequences, approximately 18% of them singletons; the top ten hold about 6%. The V call is TRBV5-1, the J call TRBJ2-1; a possible D gene is TRBD2 (7 bases). The sequence derives from a human donor in good health. The CDR3 protein is CASSYGGAPYNEQFF. CDR3 sequence (DNA): TGCGCCAGCAGCTATGGGGGGGCCCCCTACAATGAGCAGTTCTTC.